The T cell receptor beta chain described here comes from a study listed by TCRdb under 2016. Library preparation was by RT-PCR. The sequencing machine was an Illumina MiSeq. The public reads were run again by TCRdb, first through fastp at Q25 and then through MiXCR, and only productive beta chains were kept. All rows with the same CDR3 protein become a single entry with the most common DNA and genes. This sample is represented by hundreds of thousands of distinct CDR3 sequences; about 14% of them were singletons. The ten largest clonotypes hold 3.6% of the sample. This clonotype came up a few times. What this receptor recognizes is not known. The record has no base qualities; no much larger clone is one base away. The CDR3 holds 13 amino acids from the cysteine to the phenylalanine. Of all the DNA, just the CDR3 is kept, 39 bases in frame from base 1. The junction carries 9 bases between V and J, which are trimmed by 3 bases and 9 bases respectively.

The V and J genes are TRBV12-3 or TRBV12-4 and TRBJ1-6, with TRBD1 as a weak D call on 5 bases. The clonotype comes from a female donor in good health, serving as a healthy control. The sequenced sample consisted of memory CD4+ T cells from blood. The CDR3 is CASSFQRGSPLHF. The base sequence is TGTGCCAGCAGTTTCCAGAGGGGTTCACCCCTCCACTTT.